The rows below give T cell receptor beta chains drawn from one sample of a study of T cells after yellow fever vaccination. MiXCR, run by TCRdb on the 5' RACE reads, gives a single entry per CDR3 protein. The sample has some 54,000 distinct CDR3 sequences; about 6.6% are singletons. Sequenced material: CD8+ T cells not binding an NS4B(214-222) dextramer, sorted from PBMCs, taken more than 40 days after the first yellow fever vaccination. These receptors were collected from a man between 18 and 35 years old who received the YFV17D yellow fever vaccine. CDR3s include the opening cysteine and the closing phenylalanine or tryptophan. A D gene is named only where the DNA matches it firmly. Some rows have no size entry. The others give once, few or many, or a class for an expanded clone.

v_call	j_call	d_call	clone_size	cdr3_nt	cdr3_aa
TRBV5-1	TRBJ2-7	TRBD2	-	TGCGCCAGCAGCTTGGTCGACGGCGGGAGGTTTTACGAGCAGTACTTC	CASSLVDGGRFYEQYF
TRBV5-4	TRBJ1-6	-	-	TGTGCCAGCAGCTTGAAAAATTCACCCCTCCACTTT	CASSLKNSPLHF
TRBV4-1	TRBJ2-1	TRBD2	many	TGCGCCAGCAGCCGGGGGGAGCGGGGGCTTTACAATGAGCAGTTCTTC	CASSRGERGLYNEQFF
TRBV28	TRBJ2-5	-	many	TGTGCCAGCGAAGGAGAGACCCAGTACTTC	CASEGETQYF
TRBV4-1	TRBJ1-1	-	few	TGCGCCAGCAGCGAAACAGGATACCTAAAAGGCACTGAAGCTTTCTTT	CASSETGYLKGTEAFF
TRBV25-1	TRBJ2-3	TRBD1	few	TGTGCCAGCAGTGACCCCGGGACAGGGGGCGAGGGTACGCAGTATTTT	CASSDPGTGGEGTQYF
TRBV2	TRBJ2-1	TRBD1	many	TGTGCCAGCGGTCCCGGGACAGGGGTCTACAATGAGCAGTTCTTC	CASGPGTGVYNEQFF
TRBV2	TRBJ2-2	-	-	TGTGCCAGCTGTTCCACATCCGGACCAACCCTAACTAAAGTCGGGGAGCTGTTTTTT	CASCSTSGPTLTKVGELFF
TRBV9	TRBJ2-1	-	few	TGTGCCAGCAGCGTAGCTGGGGGGGCCGATGAGCAGTTCTTC	CASSVAGGADEQFF
TRBV5-1	TRBJ2-5	-	many	TGCGCCAGCAGCTTAAAGGCAGGGAGGACCGGAGAGACCCAGTACTTC	CASSLKAGRTGETQYF
TRBV7-8	TRBJ2-1	-	many	TGTGCCAGCAGCTTGAGGACCCCGAGGTATGAGCAGTTCTTC	CASSLRTPRYEQFF
TRBV24-1	TRBJ1-2	-	many	TGTGCCACCAGTGTAGACAGAGCCTATGGCTACACCTTC	CATSVDRAYGYTF
TRBV7-7	TRBJ2-3	-	-	TGTGCCAGCAGCTTGGGCGACGGGGGGCTTAGCACAGATACGCAGTATTTT	CASSLGDGGLSTDTQYF
TRBV5-1	TRBJ2-5	-	-	TGCGCCAGCAGCAGGGTTGGGGGCCAAGAGACCCAGTACTTC	CASSRVGGQETQYF
TRBV4-3	TRBJ2-3	-	-	TGCGCCAGCAGCCAAGCGACCGGCAGCACAGATACGCAGTATTTT	CASSQATGSTDTQYF
TRBV10-3	TRBJ2-3	-	many	TGTGCCATCAGTGAGTCGAACGTGGGACATACCTTCGGCACAGATACGCAGTATTTT	CAISESNVGHTFGTDTQYF
TRBV6-1	TRBJ2-1	-	few	TGTGCCAGCAGTGAAATAGGGACGGGCTCCTACAATGAGCAGTTCTTC	CASSEIGTGSYNEQFF
TRBV7-2	TRBJ1-2	TRBD1	-	TGTGCCAGCAGCGGGGACAGGGGGCGAGGGGGCTACACCTTC	CASSGDRGRGGYTF
TRBV6-2/TRBV6-3	TRBJ2-1	TRBD2	many	TGTGCCAGCAGTTACGAGGTAGCGGGGGCAAATGAGCAGTTCTTC	CASSYEVAGANEQFF
TRBV4-2	TRBJ1-5	-	many	TGTGCCAGCAGCCAAGAGTGGGGCGGCCAGCCCCAGCATTTT	CASSQEWGGQPQHF
TRBV20-1	TRBJ1-2	TRBD1	many	TGCAGTGCTAGAGCCCGGGACAGCTATGGCTACACCTTC	CSARARDSYGYTF
TRBV4-3	TRBJ2-5	-	-	TGCGCCAGCAGCCAAGATTCGGACCCCCAAGAGACCCAGTACTTC	CASSQDSDPQETQYF
TRBV7-6	TRBJ2-1	TRBD2	many	TGTGCCAGCAGTTGGACTAGCGGGGGAAATGAGCAGTTCTTC	CASSWTSGGNEQFF
TRBV4-1	TRBJ2-1	-	many	TGCGCCAGCAGCCAAGAAGCCAGGGTCTACAATGAGCAGTTCTTC	CASSQEARVYNEQFF
TRBV10-3	TRBJ2-7	-	few	TGTGCCATCAGTGAGTCTTCCAGCGCCTACGAGCAGTACTTC	CAISESSSAYEQYF
TRBV7-2	TRBJ2-2	TRBD1	-	TGTGCCAGCAGCTTACTGGACAGGGAGACAGAAACCGGGGAGCTGTTTTTT	CASSLLDRETETGELFF
TRBV6-1	TRBJ2-2	TRBD2	-	TGTGCCAGCACACGGGGGGTCACCGGGGAGCTGTTTTTT	CASTRGVTGELFF
TRBV3-1	TRBJ2-4	-	-	TGTGCCAGCAGCCTTACCGGGACTTTCAACATTCAGTACTTC	CASSLTGTFNIQYF
TRBV5-5	TRBJ2-1	TRBD1	many	TGTGCCACCGCTCATGGTAGGGGGCCCTACAATGAGCAGTTCTTC	CATAHGRGPYNEQFF
TRBV6-2/TRBV6-3	TRBJ1-5	-	few	TGTGCCAGCAGTTCAACCGCAGGGACATGGCCGACCTTCGCCCAGCATTTT	CASSSTAGTWPTFAQHF
TRBV6-6	TRBJ2-7	-	many	TGTGCCAGCGGGTTGACCTACGAGCAGTACTTC	CASGLTYEQYF
TRBV7-9	TRBJ2-5	-	-	TGTGCCAGCAGCCCCGGCGGGAATAAAGAGACCCAGTACTTC	CASSPGGNKETQYF
TRBV12-3/TRBV12-4	TRBJ2-7	-	many	TGTGCCAGCAGTAGGGGCGACTCGGACGAGCAGTACTTC	CASSRGDSDEQYF
TRBV4-3	TRBJ1-4	TRBD1	many	TGCGCCAGCAGCCGTAGGGACAGTTCTAATGAAAAACTGTTTTTT	CASSRRDSSNEKLFF
TRBV4-3	TRBJ1-4	-	-	TGCGCCAGCAGCCGTGGGACCGACGAAAAACTGTTTTTT	CASSRGTDEKLFF
TRBV5-4	TRBJ2-3	-	-	TGTGCCAGCAGCTTGGAGCGATTCACAGATACGCAGTATTTT	CASSLERFTDTQYF
TRBV4-1	TRBJ2-3	-	-	TGCGCCAGCAGCCTCTATAGCGTGGTCGGAAGCACAGATACGCAGTATTTT	CASSLYSVVGSTDTQYF
TRBV29-1	TRBJ1-4	-	-	TGCAGCGTTGAAGATCGGGTGGTCGGAAGGGGTGAAAAACTGTTTTTT	CSVEDRVVGRGEKLFF